The 14 T cell receptor beta chains in this list originate from one sample, sequenced in a study of T cell responses to AZD1222 COVID-19 vaccine. This table comes from immunoSEQ multiplex PCR, and its TCRdb copy is limited to in-frame clones, with some not included. The sample has some 84,000 clones, 70% to 90% seen once. Sequencing used peripheral blood, obtained 28 days after the second AZD1222 dose. The source of these receptors is an adult who received the AZD1222 COVID-19 vaccine.

V gene TRBV4-3 combines with J gene TRBJ1-5; D might be TRBD1 (5 bases). Trimming left V 6 bases short and J 6 bases short, with 18 bases between. Per germline, CDR1 LGHNA and CDR2 YSLEER. The CDR3 spans 15 residues. The CDR3 coding sequence is TGCGCCAGCAGTCTAAGCGCTGGGGGTGGTCAGCCCCAGCATTTT. This translates into CASSLSAGGGQPQHF.

The V and J genes are TRBV6-5 and TRBJ2-7; weak D call: TRBD1 (7 bases). CDR1 and CDR2 (germline): MNHEY, SVGAGI. CDR3 length equals 14 residues. V was shortened by 2 bases and J by 2 bases, with 10 bases between the two germline ends. DNA for the CDR3: TGTGCCAGCAGTTACCGCAGGGGGGCCTACGAGCAGTACGTC. Residues: CASSYRRGAYEQYV.

The rearrangement links TRBV6-5 to TRBJ1-1; 7 bases line up with TRBD1. Germline CDR1 and CDR2: MNHEY and SVGAGI. Unmatched junction bases numbered 8, after V lost 6 bases and J lost 1 base. CDR3 size: 15 residues. The CDR3 DNA reads as TGTGCCAGCAGATGGCCGGGACAGCCGAACACTGAAGCTTTCTTT. Its translation: CASRWPGQPNTEAFF.

The gene calls are TRBV27 and TRBJ2-2; D may be TRBD1 (5 bases). Looked up from germline, CDR1 is MNHEY and CDR2 is SMNVEV (reference sequence). Trimming pared 5 bases from V and 7 bases from J, leaving 11 bases between. This CDR3 is built from 13 residues. This CDR3 is CASSHRTFGELFF. CDR3 in DNA: TGTGCCAGCAGTCACCGGACATTCGGGGAGCTGTTTTTT.

This clone was recorded once. This chain joins TRBV7-9 and TRBJ1-1, with D unclear. Germline assignment: CDR1 SEHNR and CDR2 FQNEAQ (reference sequence). Deletions cut 5 bases from V and 4 bases from J, with 14 bases between. This CDR3 has 14 amino acids. This CDR3 is CASSLSTPTTEAFF. The CDR3, as DNA: TGTGCCAGCAGCCTGTCGACACCGACCACTGAAGCTTTCTTT.

CDR3 DNA sequence: TGCGCCAGCAGCGACAGGGCCTCTAGCACAGATACGCAGTATTTT. Protein sequence: CASSDRASSTDTQYF. The rearrangement joins TRBV5-1 to TRBJ2-3, with 7 bases aligning to TRBD1. Germline lookup yields CDR1 SGHRS and CDR2 YFSETQ. The CDR3 has 15 amino acids. V was clipped by 4 bases and J by 0 bases; unmatched bases: 5.

V gene TRBV28 combines with J gene TRBJ2-7, with TRBD2 as a possible D gene (6 bases). The CDR3 contains 12 residues. Germline V gene lookup returns CDR1 MDHEN and CDR2 SYDVKM. V was clipped by 7 bases and J by 2 bases, with 9 bases between them. CDR3 nucleotides: TGTGCCAGCAACCAGCGGGCCTACGAGCAGTACTTC. Encoded protein: CASNQRAYEQYF. Complete variable domain (other parts from reference TRBV28 and TRBJ2-7): DVKVTQSSRYLVKRTGEKVFLECVQDMDHENMFWYRQDPGLGLRLIYFSYDVKMKEKGDIPEGYSVSREKKERFSLILESASTNQTSMYLCASNQRAYEQYFGPGTRLTVT.

This chain connects TRBV28 to TRBJ1-6, with a possible D match to TRBD1 (5 bases). This CDR3 region has 17 residues. V lost 8 bases, J lost 0 bases, and 17 bases lay in between. Germline V gene data show CDR1 as MDHEN and CDR2 as SYDVKM. The CDR3: CASRQRKGSSYNSPLHF. The CDR3 DNA sequence: TGTGCCAGCCGACAGAGAAAGGGGAGCTCCTATAATTCACCCCTCCACTTT.

The chain joins TRBV12-5 to TRBJ2-7; no clear D gene. V was pared by 1 base and J by 3 bases, with 7 bases between. The CDR3 runs to 13 residues. CDR1 is LGHNT and CDR2 is FRNRAP in the germline V gene. The CDR3 DNA is TGTGCTAGTGGTTTGGCCGGCCTCTACGAGCAGTACTTC. Its translation is CASGLAGLYEQYF.

The genes are TRBV18 and TRBJ1-2; D gene uncertain. The CDR3 length is 14 residues. The V and J ends lost 3 bases and 4 bases respectively, with 12 bases between them. CDR1 and CDR2 (germline): KGHSH, LQKENI. CDR3 amino acids: CASSPPLDTYGYTF. CDR3 DNA: TGTGCCAGCTCACCGCCTCTTGACACCTATGGCTACACCTTC.

V gene TRBV19 combines with J gene TRBJ2-1, with no clear D. This CDR3 region has 13 residues. CDR1 is LNHDA, CDR2 SQIVND, per germline (reference sequence). Trimming removed 6 bases at V and 12 bases at J, with 18 bases between. The chain's CDR3 is CASRDGATGVQFF. CDR3 coding DNA: TGTGCCAGTAGGGACGGAGCGACTGGGGTGCAGTTCTTC.

The chain links TRBV18 to TRBJ2-3, with D possibly matching TRBD1 (6 bases). CDR1 KGHSH and CDR2 LQKENI come from the germline V gene. The CDR3 has 18 amino acids. V lost 3 bases, J lost 3 bases, and 22 bases lay in between. CDR3 sequence: CASSPDQGLESTTDTQYF. CDR3 in DNA: TGTGCCAGCTCACCGGACCAGGGGCTCGAGAGTACGACAGATACGCAGTATTTT.

The chain carries TRBV7-3 and TRBJ2-1; 8 nucleotides align to TRBD1. Germline values: CDR1 SGHTA, CDR2 FQGTGA. J gave up 3 bases and V 4 bases, and 2 bases lay outside the gene matches. The CDR3 is made up of 14 amino acids. As DNA, the CDR3 is TGTGCCAGCAGCTCGGGACAGGTCTACAATGAGCAGTTCTTC. Translation gives CASSSGQVYNEQFF.

This clone has just one count. V is TRBV12-3 or TRBV12-4 and J is TRBJ1-1; D is ambiguous. CDR3 length: 13 amino acids. Trimming cost V 4 bases and J 5 bases, with 11 bases left between them. The CDR3 is CASSSTLGTEAFF. CDR3 nucleotides: TGTGCCAGCAGTTCGACTTTGGGGACTGAAGCTTTCTTT.